Given below is one T cell receptor beta chain in context. Its antigen remains unknown. The entry originates in a study of blood T cells in healthy people across ages. CDR3 length: 19 residues. Germline loops: CDR1 GTSNPN, CDR2 SVGIG (reference sequence). The ends lost 2 bases at V and 7 bases at J; junction bases unmatched: 21. Notes on the study in general: Diversity was higher, and naive CD4+ cells more numerous, in long-lived donors than in aged donors. Across the age range, TCR beta diversity per million T cells fell in a roughly linear way. The study found TCR beta diversity correlated strongly with naive T cell percentage.

A second PCR of 7 to 11 cycles used a sample-barcoded 5' primer and a J-beta primer mix. Each cDNA molecule received a tag from a template-switch adaptor that had 12 random nucleotides. TCRdb analysed the 5' RACE reads with MiXCR anew, one entry per CDR3 protein. The data contain hundreds of thousands of distinct CDR3 sequences, about 50% of them singletons. The TCR was taken from an elderly woman in good health. Sequencing was carried out using blood. The chain combines TRBV30 with TRBJ1-4; 8 nucleotides align to TRBD1. The CDR3 sequence is CAWSSRTGRRLVEGEKLFF. In DNA form, the CDR3 reads TGTGCCTGGAGTTCCCGGACAGGGAGGCGGCTAGTAGAAGGTGAAAAACTGTTTTTT. Based on the CDR3 plus reference TRBV30 and TRBJ1-4, the full variable domain is SQTIHQWPATLVQPVGSPLSLECTVEGTSNPNLYWYRQAAGRGLQLLFYSVGIGQISSEVPQNLSASRPQDRQFILSSKKLLLSDSGFYLCAWSSRTGRRLVEGEKLFFGSGTQLSVL.